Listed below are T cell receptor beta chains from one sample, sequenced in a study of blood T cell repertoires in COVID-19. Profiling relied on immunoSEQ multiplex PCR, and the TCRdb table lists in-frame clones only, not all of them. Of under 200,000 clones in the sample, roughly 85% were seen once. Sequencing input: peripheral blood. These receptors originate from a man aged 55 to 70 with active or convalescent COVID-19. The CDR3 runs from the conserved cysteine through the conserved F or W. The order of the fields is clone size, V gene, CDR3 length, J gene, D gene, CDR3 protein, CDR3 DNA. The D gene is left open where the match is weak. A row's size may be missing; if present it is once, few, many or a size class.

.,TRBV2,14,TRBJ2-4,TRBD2,CASSQRGTYNIQYF,TGTGCCAGCAGTCAGCGGGGGACCTACAACATTCAGTACTTC
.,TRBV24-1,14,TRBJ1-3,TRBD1,CATSETGAGNTIYF,TGTGCCACCAGTGAGACAGGGGCTGGAAACACCATATATTTT
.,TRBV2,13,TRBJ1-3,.,CASSVSRGNTIYF,TGTGCCAGCAGTGTATCCAGGGGAAACACCATATATTTT
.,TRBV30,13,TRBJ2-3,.,CAWSGISTDTQYF,TGTGCCTGGAGTGGTATTAGCACAGATACGCAGTATTTT
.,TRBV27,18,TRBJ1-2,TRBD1,CASSYAGQARSRADGYTF,TGTGCCAGCAGTTACGCTGGACAGGCCCGTTCAAGGGCGGATGGCTACACCTTC
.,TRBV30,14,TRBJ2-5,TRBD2,CAWSGTSRGETQYF,TGTGCCTGGAGTGGGACTAGCCGGGGGGAGACCCAGTACTTC
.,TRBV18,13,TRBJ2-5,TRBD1,CASSQGQEETQYF,TGTGCCAGCTCACAGGGACAGGAAGAGACCCAGTACTTC
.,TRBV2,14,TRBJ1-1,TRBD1,CASSVGQVNTEAFF,TGTGCCAGCAGTGTGGGACAGGTTAACACTGAAGCTTTCTTT
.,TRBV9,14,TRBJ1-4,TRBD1,CASSVTGAGEKLFF,TGTGCCAGCAGCGTAACAGGGGCCGGTGAAAAACTGTTTTTT
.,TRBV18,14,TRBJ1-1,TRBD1,CASSPTGGNTEAFF,TGTGCCAGCTCACCGACAGGGGGTAACACTGAAGCTTTCTTT
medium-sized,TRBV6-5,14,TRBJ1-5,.,CASSFDGYNQPQHF,TGTGCCAGCAGTTTCGACGGGTACAATCAGCCCCAGCATTTT
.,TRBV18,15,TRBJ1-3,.,CASSPSGSPGNTIYF,TGTGCCAGCTCACCCTCAGGGTCCCCTGGAAACACCATATATTTT
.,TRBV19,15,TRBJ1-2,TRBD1,CASSMIGGGNYGYTF,TGTGCCAGTAGTATGATAGGAGGGGGCAACTATGGCTACACCTTC